A selection of T cell receptor beta chains follows, all from one sample in a study of T cells in Graves' hyperthyroidism and ophthalmopathy. TCRdb ran MiXCR on the multiplex PCR reads and lists one entry per CDR3 protein. The top ten clones hold about 5% of a sample with around 420,000 distinct CDR3 sequences, roughly 15% of them seen once. The sequenced sample was blood. Receptor source: a woman aged 18-29 years with Graves' hyperthyroidism. CDR3s include the opening cysteine and the closing phenylalanine or tryptophan. A D gene is named only where the DNA matches it firmly. The listing skips clone size in some rows; elsewhere it reads once, few, many or a size class.

TRBJ1-2	few	-	TRBV7-9	TGTGCCAGCAGCTTAACGGGGCAGGCGTACTATGGCTACACCTTC	CASSLTGQAYYGYTF
TRBJ1-2	many	TRBD1	TRBV2	TGTGCCAGCAGGGGGGACAGGTTTGATGGCTACACCTTC	CASRGDRFDGYTF
TRBJ1-2	many	-	TRBV7-2	TGTGCCAGCAGCTTAGTGCAGGCCTCAGGCTACACCTTC	CASSLVQASGYTF
TRBJ2-1	few	TRBD2	TRBV14	TGTGCCAGCAGCCCTAAACTAGCGGGAGGGCCGAGTGAGCAGTTCTTC	CASSPKLAGGPSEQFF
TRBJ2-4	-	-	TRBV12-3/TRBV12-4	TGTGCCAGCAGTTCCAGGGGTGCCAAAAACATTCAGTACTTC	CASSSRGAKNIQYF
TRBJ2-3	-	-	TRBV20-1	TGCAGTGCTAGAGATCCGGCAGGCACAGATACGCAGTATTTT	CSARDPAGTDTQYF
TRBJ1-1	many	TRBD1	TRBV27	TGTGCCAGCAGTATACAGGGGGGAGGCACTGAAGCTTTCTTT	CASSIQGGGTEAFF
TRBJ1-6	many	TRBD1	TRBV18	TGTGCCAGCTCACCGGACAGGGGAGGCTCACCCCTCCACTTT	CASSPDRGGSPLHF
TRBJ2-1	many	-	TRBV28	TGTGCCAGCAGTTTTTCGCTAAACAATGAGCAGTTCTTC	CASSFSLNNEQFF
TRBJ2-3	few	TRBD2	TRBV11-3	TGTGCCAGCAGCTGGACTAGCGGGGCAGATACGCAGTATTTT	CASSWTSGADTQYF
TRBJ2-5	-	TRBD2	TRBV4-1	TGCGCCAGCAGCCAAGGGGGACTAGCGGTCCAAGAGACCCAGTACTTC	CASSQGGLAVQETQYF
TRBJ2-1	many	TRBD2	TRBV24-1	TGTGCCACCAGTGACCCCAGCGGGAGCGATGAGCAGTTCTTC	CATSDPSGSDEQFF
TRBJ1-4	many	TRBD1	TRBV27	TGTGCCAGCAGTTTATGGAGGCTAGGGACAGGGGTAGAAAAACTGTTTTTT	CASSLWRLGTGVEKLFF
TRBJ2-7	-	-	TRBV5-1	TGCGCCAGCAGCCCCGACATGAGAAGCGAGCAGTACTTC	CASSPDMRSEQYF
TRBJ1-2	-	TRBD1	TRBV28	TGTGCCAGCACCCTCGGGGACAGGGTGTTTAAGTATGGCTACACCTTC	CASTLGDRVFKYGYTF
TRBJ2-1	many	-	TRBV25-1	TGTGCCAGCAGTGATTGGAGTCAGAGTGAGCAGTTCTTC	CASSDWSQSEQFF
TRBJ2-7	many	-	TRBV30	TGTGCCTGGAGTGTACTAAACGGGGGGCAGTACTTC	CAWSVLNGGQYF
TRBJ2-1	many	TRBD1	TRBV6-2/TRBV6-3	TGTGCCAGCAGCCCGGGACAGGGGGGGGCCTACAATGAGCAGTTCTTC	CASSPGQGGAYNEQFF
TRBJ1-5	many	TRBD1	TRBV5-1	TGCGCCAGCAGCCCGGGACAGGGAATAGGTCAGCCCCAGCATTTT	CASSPGQGIGQPQHF
TRBJ1-1	-	-	TRBV18	TGTGCCAGCTCACCGTCACAGGAAAATACTGAAGCTTTCTTT	CASSPSQENTEAFF
TRBJ2-5	many	-	TRBV12-3/TRBV12-4	TGTGCCAGCAGTTTAGGGGGGGAGGCCCAAGAGACCCAGTACTTC	CASSLGGEAQETQYF
TRBJ2-2	many	-	TRBV11-2	TGTGCCAGCAGCTTATCTTCTTCGACAGCGGTGGGGGAGCTGTTTTTT	CASSLSSSTAVGELFF
TRBJ1-2	many	TRBD1	TRBV7-2	TGTGCCAGCAACCTGGGGGACAGGGTACTTGGCTACACCTTC	CASNLGDRVLGYTF
TRBJ1-1	few	-	TRBV7-9	TGTGCCAGCAGCTTAGTTGGCCTTACAGGGAACGCTTTCTTT	CASSLVGLTGNAFF
TRBJ1-2	many	-	TRBV7-2	TGTGCCAGCAGCCCGCCCATCGGTGGTGGCTACACCTTC	CASSPPIGGGYTF
TRBJ1-1	-	-	TRBV5-1	TGCGCCAGCAGCTTTGACCCTCGGGAGTTGACTGAAGCTTTCTTT	CASSFDPRELTEAFF
TRBJ1-1	many	-	TRBV15	TGTGCCACCAGCAGAGTGGAGTGGAACACTGAAGCTTTCTTT	CATSRVEWNTEAFF